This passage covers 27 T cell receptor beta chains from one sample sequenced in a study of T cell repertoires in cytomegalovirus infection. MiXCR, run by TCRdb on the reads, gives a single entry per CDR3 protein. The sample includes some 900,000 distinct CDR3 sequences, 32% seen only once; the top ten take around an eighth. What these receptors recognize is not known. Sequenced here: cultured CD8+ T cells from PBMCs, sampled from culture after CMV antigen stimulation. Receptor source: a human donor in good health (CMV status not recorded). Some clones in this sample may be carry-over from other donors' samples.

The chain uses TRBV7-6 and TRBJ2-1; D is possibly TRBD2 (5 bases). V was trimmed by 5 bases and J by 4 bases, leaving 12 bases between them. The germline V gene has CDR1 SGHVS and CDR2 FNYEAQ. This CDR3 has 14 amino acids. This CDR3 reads CASSPDSEYNEQFF. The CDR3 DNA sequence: TGTGCCAGCAGCCCGGACTCCGAATACAATGAGCAGTTCTTC.

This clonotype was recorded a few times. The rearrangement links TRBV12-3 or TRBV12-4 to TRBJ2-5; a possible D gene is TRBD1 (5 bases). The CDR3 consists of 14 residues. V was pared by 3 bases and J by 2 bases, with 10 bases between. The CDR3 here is CASSFFDSQETQYF. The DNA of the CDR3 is TGTGCCAGCAGTTTTTTTGACAGTCAAGAGACCCAGTACTTC.

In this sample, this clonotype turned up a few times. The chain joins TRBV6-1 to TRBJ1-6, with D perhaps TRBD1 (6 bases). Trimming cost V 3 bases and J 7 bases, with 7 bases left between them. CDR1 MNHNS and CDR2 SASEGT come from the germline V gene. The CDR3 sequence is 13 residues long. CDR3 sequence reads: CASSDQGNSPLHF. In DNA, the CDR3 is TGTGCCAGCAGTGATCAGGGGAATTCACCCCTCCACTTT.

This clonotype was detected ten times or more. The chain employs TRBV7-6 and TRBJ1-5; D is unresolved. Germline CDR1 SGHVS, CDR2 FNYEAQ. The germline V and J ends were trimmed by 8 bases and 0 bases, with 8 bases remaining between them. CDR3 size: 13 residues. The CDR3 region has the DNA TGTGCCAGCGCGTGGGATAGCAATCAGCCCCAGCATTTT. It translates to CASAWDSNQPQHF.

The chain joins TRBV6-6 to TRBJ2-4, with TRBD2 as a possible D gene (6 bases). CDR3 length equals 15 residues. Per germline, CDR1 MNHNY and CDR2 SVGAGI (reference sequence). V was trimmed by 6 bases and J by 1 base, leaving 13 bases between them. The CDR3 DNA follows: TGTGCCAGCAGCCCCAGGGCGGGGGCCAAAAACATTCAGTACTTC. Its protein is CASSPRAGAKNIQYF.

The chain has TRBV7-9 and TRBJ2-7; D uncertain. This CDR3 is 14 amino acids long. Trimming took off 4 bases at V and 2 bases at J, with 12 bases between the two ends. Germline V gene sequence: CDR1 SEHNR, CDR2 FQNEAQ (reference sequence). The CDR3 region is CASSSPWETYEQYV. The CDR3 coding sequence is TGTGCCAGCAGCTCTCCTTGGGAAACCTACGAGCAGTACGTC.

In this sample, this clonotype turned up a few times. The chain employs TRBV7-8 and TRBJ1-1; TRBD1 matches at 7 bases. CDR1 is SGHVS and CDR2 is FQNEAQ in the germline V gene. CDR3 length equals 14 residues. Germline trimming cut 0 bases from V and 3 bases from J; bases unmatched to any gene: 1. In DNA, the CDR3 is TGTGCCAGCAGCTTAGCCGGGACAGACACTGAAGCTTTCTTT. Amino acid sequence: CASSLAGTDTEAFF.

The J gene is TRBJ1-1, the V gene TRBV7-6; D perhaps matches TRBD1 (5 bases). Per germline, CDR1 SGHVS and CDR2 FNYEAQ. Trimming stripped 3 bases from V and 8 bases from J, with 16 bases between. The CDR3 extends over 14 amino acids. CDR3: CASSLRDGPLEAFF. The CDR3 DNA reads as TGTGCCAGCAGCTTGCGGGACGGACCTCTGGAAGCTTTCTTT.

The CDR3 DNA sequence: TGTGCCAGCAGTTACTCGAGGGGGCAGGGGCTCTACGAGCAGTACGTC. Translation gives CASSYSRGQGLYEQYV. V usage is TRBV6-6 and J usage is TRBJ2-7; 7 bases map to TRBD1. V lost 0 bases to trimming and J lost 3 bases; unmatched junction nucleotides: 8. This CDR3 has 16 amino acids. Germline V gene sequence: CDR1 MNHNY, CDR2 SVGAGI (reference sequence).

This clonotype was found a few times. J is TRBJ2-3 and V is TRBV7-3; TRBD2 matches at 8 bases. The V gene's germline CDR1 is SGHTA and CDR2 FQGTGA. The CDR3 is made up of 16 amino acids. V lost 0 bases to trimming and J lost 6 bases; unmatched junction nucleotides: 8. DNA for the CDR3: TGTGCCAGCAGCTTAACTAGCGGGGAAGAGAGCGATACGCAGTATTTT. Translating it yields CASSLTSGEESDTQYF.

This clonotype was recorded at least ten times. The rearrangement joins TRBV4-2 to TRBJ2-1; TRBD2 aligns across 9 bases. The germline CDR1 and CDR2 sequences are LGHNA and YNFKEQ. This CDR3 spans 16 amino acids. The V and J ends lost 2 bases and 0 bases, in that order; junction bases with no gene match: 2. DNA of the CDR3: TGTGCCAGCAGCCAATCTAGCGGGGTCTCCTACAATGAGCAGTTCTTC. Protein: CASSQSSGVSYNEQFF.

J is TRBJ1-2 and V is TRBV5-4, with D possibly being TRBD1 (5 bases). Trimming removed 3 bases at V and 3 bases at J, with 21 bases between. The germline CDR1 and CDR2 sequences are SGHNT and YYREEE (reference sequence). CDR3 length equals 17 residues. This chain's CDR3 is CASSSGGQGPLHYGYTF. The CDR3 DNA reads TGTGCCAGCAGCTCCGGAGGGCAGGGACCCCTCCACTATGGCTACACCTTC. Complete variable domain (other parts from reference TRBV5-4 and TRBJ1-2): ETGVTQSPTHLIKTRGQQVTLRCSSQSGHNTVSWYQQALGQGPQFIFQYYREEENGRGNFPPRFSGLQFPNYSSELNVNALELDDSALYLCASSSGGQGPLHYGYTFGSGTRLTVV.

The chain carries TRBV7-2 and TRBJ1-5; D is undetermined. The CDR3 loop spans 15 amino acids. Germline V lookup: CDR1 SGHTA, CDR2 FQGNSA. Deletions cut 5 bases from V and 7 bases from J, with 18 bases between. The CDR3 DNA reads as TGTGCCAGCAGCCTCTGGGTCGGACCAGAACAGCCCCAGCATTTT. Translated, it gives CASSLWVGPEQPQHF.

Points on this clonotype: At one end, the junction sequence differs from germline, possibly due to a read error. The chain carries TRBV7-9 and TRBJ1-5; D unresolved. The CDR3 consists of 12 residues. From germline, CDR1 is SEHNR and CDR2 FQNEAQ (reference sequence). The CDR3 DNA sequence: TGTGCCAGCAGCTTAGGGACCGCAGCCGTGGATTTT. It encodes CASSLGTAAVDF.

The CDR3 sequence is CASSSSTGTGYTF. The DNA for the CDR3 is TGTGCCAGCAGCTCGTCGACAGGGACTGGCTACACCTTC. The rearrangement uses TRBV7-9 and TRBJ1-2; 7 bases are a match to TRBD1. The CDR3 covers 13 residues. Germline V gene data show CDR1 as SEHNR and CDR2 as FQNEAQ (reference sequence). With 4 bases clipped from V and 7 bases from J, the junction kept 6 bases outside the gene matches.

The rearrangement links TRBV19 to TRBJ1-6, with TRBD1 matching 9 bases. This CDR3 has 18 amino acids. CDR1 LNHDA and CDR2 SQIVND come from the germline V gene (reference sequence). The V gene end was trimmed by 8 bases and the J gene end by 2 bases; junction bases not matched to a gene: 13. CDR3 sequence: CASDPRTGGAAYNSPLHF. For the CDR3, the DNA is TGTGCCAGTGACCCCCGAACAGGGGGCGCGGCCTATAATTCACCCCTCCACTTT.

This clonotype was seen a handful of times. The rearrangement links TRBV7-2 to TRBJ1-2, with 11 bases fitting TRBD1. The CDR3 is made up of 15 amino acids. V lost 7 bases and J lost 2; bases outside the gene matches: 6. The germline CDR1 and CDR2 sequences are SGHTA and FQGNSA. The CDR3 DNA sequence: TGTGCCAGCACTAGCCGGGACAGGGGGAACTATGGCTACACCTTC. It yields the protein CASTSRDRGNYGYTF. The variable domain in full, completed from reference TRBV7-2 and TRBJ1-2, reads GAGVSQSPSNKVTEKGKDVELRCDPISGHTALYWYRQSLGQGLEFLIYFQGNSAPDKSGLPSDRFSAERTGGSVSTLTIQRTQQEDSAVYLCASTSRDRGNYGYTFGSGTRLTVV.

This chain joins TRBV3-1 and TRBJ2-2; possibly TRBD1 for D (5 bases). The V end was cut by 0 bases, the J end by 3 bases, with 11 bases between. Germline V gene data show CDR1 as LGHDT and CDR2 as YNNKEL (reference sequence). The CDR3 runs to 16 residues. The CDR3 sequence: CASSQDREEDTGELFF. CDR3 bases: TGTGCCAGCAGCCAAGACAGGGAAGAAGACACCGGGGAGCTGTTTTTT.

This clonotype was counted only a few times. The CDR3 region has the DNA TGTGCCAGCAGTTACGGGACAGGGGACGAGCAGTACGTC. This gives the protein CASSYGTGDEQYV. The chain recombines TRBV6-2 or TRBV6-3 with TRBJ2-7; 10 nucleotides line up with TRBD1. This CDR3 spans 13 amino acids. CDR1 MNHEY and CDR2 SVGEGT come from the germline V gene. V dropped 2 bases and J dropped 5; count of bases not matched to a gene: 0.

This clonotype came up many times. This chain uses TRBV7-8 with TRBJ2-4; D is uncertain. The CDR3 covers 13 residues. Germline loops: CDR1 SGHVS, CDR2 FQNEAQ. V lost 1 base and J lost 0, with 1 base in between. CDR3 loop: CASSLVAKNIQYF. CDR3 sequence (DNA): TGTGCCAGCAGCTTAGTAGCCAAAAACATTCAGTACTTC.

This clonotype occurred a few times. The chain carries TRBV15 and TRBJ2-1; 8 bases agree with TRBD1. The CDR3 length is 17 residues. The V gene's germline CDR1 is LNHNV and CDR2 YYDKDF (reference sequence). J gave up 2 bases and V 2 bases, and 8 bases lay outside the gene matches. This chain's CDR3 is CATSRQPRDRPYNEQFF. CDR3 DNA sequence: TGTGCCACCAGCAGACAACCCCGGGACAGGCCCTACAATGAGCAGTTCTTC.

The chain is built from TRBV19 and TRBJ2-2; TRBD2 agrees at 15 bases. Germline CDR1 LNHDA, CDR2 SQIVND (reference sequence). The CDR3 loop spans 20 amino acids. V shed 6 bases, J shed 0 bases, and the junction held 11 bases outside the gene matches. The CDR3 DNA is TGTGCCAGTAGATCTACGACCGGGACTAGCGGGGGGTCGAACACCGGGGAGCTGTTTTTT. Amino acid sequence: CASRSTTGTSGGSNTGELFF.

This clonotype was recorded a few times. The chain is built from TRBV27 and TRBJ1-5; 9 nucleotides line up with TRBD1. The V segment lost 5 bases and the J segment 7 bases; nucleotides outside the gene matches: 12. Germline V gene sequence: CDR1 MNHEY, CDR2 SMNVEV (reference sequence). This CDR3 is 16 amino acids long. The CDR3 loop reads CASSPTGTGNRQPQHF. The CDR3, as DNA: TGTGCCAGCAGTCCCACCGGGACAGGGAATAGACAGCCCCAGCATTTT.

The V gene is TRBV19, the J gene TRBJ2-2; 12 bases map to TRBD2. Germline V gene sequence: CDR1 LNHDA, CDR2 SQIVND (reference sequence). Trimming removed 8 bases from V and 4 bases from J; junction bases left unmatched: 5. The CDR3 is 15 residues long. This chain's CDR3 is CASLAGGPGTGELFF. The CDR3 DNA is TGTGCCAGTCTAGCGGGGGGGCCCGGCACCGGGGAGCTGTTTTTT.

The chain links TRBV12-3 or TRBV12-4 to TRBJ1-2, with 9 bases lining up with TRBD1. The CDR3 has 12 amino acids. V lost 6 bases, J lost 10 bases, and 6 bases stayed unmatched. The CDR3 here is CASRRQGGDYTF. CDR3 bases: TGTGCCAGCAGGCGACAGGGGGGAGACTACACCTTC.

The CDR3 protein is CASSLMQGGLQETQYF. The CDR3 DNA follows: TGTGCCAGCAGTTTAATGCAGGGGGGACTCCAAGAGACCCAGTACTTC. The chain joins TRBV28 to TRBJ2-5; the D gene is possibly TRBD1 (7 bases). Germline V gives CDR1 MDHEN, CDR2 SYDVKM. Deletions cut 2 bases from V and 1 base from J, with 14 bases between. This CDR3 is built from 16 residues.

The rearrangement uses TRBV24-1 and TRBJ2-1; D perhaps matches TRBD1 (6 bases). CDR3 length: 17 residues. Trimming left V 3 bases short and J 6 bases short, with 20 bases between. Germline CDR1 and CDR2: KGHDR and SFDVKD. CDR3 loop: CATSDVRQAQPANEQFF. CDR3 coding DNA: TGTGCCACCAGTGATGTACGACAGGCCCAACCGGCCAATGAGCAGTTCTTC.